The 32 T cell receptor beta chains below all came from one sample that was sequenced in a study of Ad26.COV2.S vaccination and SARS-CoV-2 variants. Described treatment: some 20 received Ad26.COV2.S at low or high dose, single or two shots; roughly 5 received placebo; per-sample allocation not given. After the first vaccine or placebo injection, samples were drawn on day 63. Some clones are missing from TCRdb's copy, which holds only in-frame ones; the method was immunoSEQ multiplex PCR. The sample consists of about 350,000 clones, less than 90% of them appearing once. Source: peripheral blood, taken in a trial of Ad26.COV2.S vaccine versus placebo. The origin of the receptors is a person aged 18-60 years who received the Ad26.COV2.S COVID-19 vaccine or a placebo.

V usage is TRBV24-1 and J usage is TRBJ2-1, with TRBD1 matching over 7 bases. CDR3 size: 16 residues. Germline V gene lookup returns CDR1 KGHDR and CDR2 SFDVKD. The ends lost 4 bases at V and 4 bases at J; junction bases unmatched: 9. The CDR3: CATSDWDSFPYNEQFF. The DNA of the CDR3 is TGTGCCACCAGTGACTGGGACAGCTTCCCATACAATGAGCAGTTCTTC.

The chain uses TRBV7-8 and TRBJ1-4; D is undetermined. This CDR3 comprises 17 residues. Germline CDR1 is SGHVS and CDR2 is FQNEAQ. The V and J ends lost 1 base and 1 base respectively, with 13 bases between them. DNA of the CDR3: TGTGCCAGCAGCTTAGAGCCCGCGGGGATAACTAATGAAAAACTGTTTTTT. As protein: CASSLEPAGITNEKLFF.

This clone was recorded only once. J is TRBJ2-2 and V is TRBV29-1, with 9 bases lining up with TRBD1. After removal of 6 bases from V and 6 bases from J, the junction contained 8 bases not matched to a gene. The CDR3 length is 14 residues. The germline V gene has CDR1 SQVTM and CDR2 ANQGSEA. The DNA for the CDR3 is TGCAGCGTACGGACAGGGGTTGACGCCGGGGAGCTGTTTTTT. It specifies CSVRTGVDAGELFF.

This chain connects TRBV27 to TRBJ2-1, with D hard to call. The ends were cut back, 2 bases at V and 0 bases at J, with 14 bases in the middle. Germline V CDR1 and CDR2: MNHEY, SMNVEV (reference sequence). CDR3 length: 17 amino acids. Written as DNA, the CDR3 is TGTGCCAGCAGTTTAAAGCTACAGCCCAGCTCCTACAATGAGCAGTTCTTC. Translated, it gives CASSLKLQPSSYNEQFF.

The chain is built from TRBV21-1 and TRBJ2-5; the table's D call of TRBD2 was not tested on the DNA. TRBV21-1 is a pseudogene locus. The CDR3 is 13 residues long. The CDR3 is CASSKAGGETQYF. DNA for the CDR3: TGTGCCAGCAGCAAAGCCGGGGGAGAGACCCAGTACTTC.

As to this clone: One end of the junction is discordant with germline, which a read error may explain. This chain connects TRBV5-1 to TRBJ2-1, with D hard to call. Germline lookup yields CDR1 SGHRS and CDR2 YFSETQ. The CDR3 loop spans 12 amino acids. This CDR3 reads CASSVSNNEQFF. CDR3 DNA sequence: TGCGCCAGCAGCGTCTCCAACAATGAGCAGTTCTTC.

The chain uses TRBV5-1 and TRBJ2-3; 7 nucleotides agree with TRBD2. Germline lookup yields CDR1 SGHRS and CDR2 YFSETQ. The J segment lost 0 bases and the V segment lost 1 base, leaving 5 bases of the junction unmatched. The length of the CDR3 is 16 residues. The CDR3 here is CASSLHWRGSTDTQYF. The CDR3 DNA is TGCGCCAGCAGCTTGCATTGGCGGGGGAGCACAGATACGCAGTATTTT.

The V call is TRBV9, the J call TRBJ2-1, with 12 bases aligning to TRBD2. V gave up 0 bases and J gave up 6 bases; unmatched junction bases: 1. The length of the CDR3 is 15 residues. Germline CDR1 reads SGDLS; CDR2 reads YYNGEE. CDR3 in DNA: TGTGCCAGCAGCGTAGGGACTAGCGGGGCCAATGAGCAGTTCTTC. Translating gives CASSVGTSGANEQFF.

The chain combines TRBV7-2 with TRBJ2-2; no definite D call. The CDR3 is 14 residues long. With 5 bases removed from V and 1 base from J, the gap between germline ends came to 8 bases. The germline V gene encodes CDR1 SGHTA and CDR2 FQGNSA. The CDR3 DNA reads as TGTGCCAGCAGCATGTTCGGGAACACCGGGGAGCTGTTTTTT. This codes for CASSMFGNTGELFF.

The J gene is TRBJ1-2, the V gene TRBV28, with D possibly TRBD1 on 6 matching bases. Looked up from germline, CDR1 is MDHEN and CDR2 is SYDVKM. V shed 5 bases and J shed 5 bases, with 15 bases lying between them. This CDR3 has 14 residues. The CDR3 region is CASSPQGRAYGYTF. The CDR3 DNA follows: TGTGCCAGCAGTCCCCAGGGGAGGGCATATGGCTACACCTTC.

The V and J genes are TRBV28 and TRBJ2-3, with D perhaps matching TRBD1 (5 bases). Germline CDR1 reads MDHEN; CDR2 reads SYDVKM. V was pared by 6 bases and J by 4 bases, with 8 bases between. This CDR3 region has 12 residues. CDR3 in DNA: TGTGCCAGCAGCCCAGGGTCAGATACGCAGTATTTT. It specifies CASSPGSDTQYF.

This chain uses TRBV7-9 with TRBJ1-1; the D gene is possibly TRBD1 (5 bases). V was pared by 3 bases and J by 4 bases, with 15 bases between. This CDR3 spans 15 amino acids. CDR1 SEHNR and CDR2 FQNEAQ come from the germline V gene (reference sequence). The CDR3 spells CASSFLHGRGTEAFF. In nucleotides, the CDR3 is TGTGCCAGCAGCTTTCTTCACGGAAGGGGCACTGAAGCTTTCTTT.

The chain is built from TRBV19 and TRBJ1-1; D remains ambiguous. Trimming took 3 bases from V and 3 from J, leaving 20 bases between them. The CDR3 contains 17 residues. Germline lookup yields CDR1 LNHDA and CDR2 SQIVND (reference sequence). The CDR3 loop reads CASSILPIQNPHTEAFF. The CDR3 DNA reads TGTGCCAGTAGTATCTTGCCCATTCAGAACCCTCACACTGAAGCTTTCTTT.

The chain uses TRBV27 and TRBJ2-7, with D possibly being TRBD2 (6 bases). Per germline, CDR1 MNHEY and CDR2 SMNVEV (reference sequence). Trimming shortened V by 8 bases and J by 0 bases, and 14 bases separated the two germline ends. This CDR3 is built from 14 residues. The CDR3 bases are TGTGCCAGCGCGGGATTGATTAGCTCCTACGAGCAGTACTTC. It encodes CASAGLISSYEQYF.

The J gene is TRBJ2-3, the V gene TRBV21-1; TRBD2, as called in the table, went unchecked against the DNA. TRBV21-1 is a pseudogene segment. CDR3 length: 19 amino acids. The CDR3 region has the DNA TGTGCCAGCAGCAAACTCAATGCAGACCAAGCGGGAGGCACAGATACGCAGTATTTT. Encoded protein: CASSKLNADQAGGTDTQYF.

This rearrangement joins TRBV28 to TRBJ2-5; TRBD2 aligns across 15 bases. The germline V gene encodes CDR1 MDHEN and CDR2 SYDVKM. This CDR3 is built from 15 residues. Losses at the gene ends were 5 bases for V and 8 bases for J; bases not matched to a gene: 6. CDR3 sequence reads: CASSPGLAGGVTQYF. CDR3 nucleotide sequence: TGTGCCAGCAGTCCGGGACTAGCGGGAGGAGTTACCCAGTACTTC.

Turning to this clone: Distinct nucleotide sequences in the sample also encode this CDR3. The rearrangement joins TRBV28 to TRBJ1-1, with D possibly TRBD1 on 5 matching bases. The CDR3 runs to 14 residues. Trimming removed 3 bases from V and 5 bases from J, with 13 bases in between. CDR1 is MDHEN, CDR2 SYDVKM, per germline. DNA for the CDR3: TGTGCCAGCAGTTTGCCCCCTCGGGGGACTGAAGCTTTCTTT. Translation gives CASSLPPRGTEAFF. The full variable domain, rest sourced from reference TRBV28 and TRBJ1-1, is DVKVTQSSRYLVKRTGEKVFLECVQDMDHENMFWYRQDPGLGLRLIYFSYDVKMKEKGDIPEGYSVSREKKERFSLILESASTNQTSMYLCASSLPPRGTEAFFGQGTRLTVV.

V and J are TRBV11-3 and TRBJ1-1; 8 nucleotides align to TRBD1. Germline CDR1 and CDR2: SGHNT and YENEEA. This CDR3 has 17 amino acids. J was trimmed by 1 base and V by 4 bases; bases with no gene match: 11. The CDR3 coding sequence is TGTGCCAGCAGCTCCGGACAGGGAGGGGAGCGGAACACTGAAGCTTTCTTT. Encoded protein: CASSSGQGGERNTEAFF. The variable domain in full, completed from reference TRBV11-3 and TRBJ1-1, reads EAGVVQSPRYKIIEKKQPVAFWCNPISGHNTLYWYLQNLGQGPELLIRYENEEAVDDSQLPKDRFSAERLKGVDSTLKIQPAELGDSAVYLCASSSGQGGERNTEAFFGQGTRLTVV.

The gene calls are TRBV5-4 and TRBJ2-1; D unclear. CDR3 length: 13 amino acids. The germline V gene encodes CDR1 SGHNT and CDR2 YYREEE (reference sequence). Deletions cut 5 bases from V and 2 bases from J, with 8 bases between. The CDR3 protein is CASRFSTYNEQFF. CDR3 sequence (DNA): TGTGCCAGCAGATTCTCCACCTACAATGAGCAGTTCTTC.

The CDR3 DNA is TGTGCCAGCAGCGGTTACAATGAGCAGTTCTTC. This sequence encodes CASSGYNEQFF. V and J are TRBV3-1 (or the pseudogene TRBV3-2) and TRBJ2-1; D is undetermined. With 5 bases removed from V and 4 bases from J, the gap between germline ends came to 3 bases. The CDR3 covers 11 residues. CDR1 is LGHDT and CDR2 is YNNKEL in the germline V gene (reference sequence).

The CDR3 is CASSLSRTEAFF. In nucleotides, the CDR3 is TGTGCCAGCAGTTTGAGTAGGACTGAAGCTTTCTTT. The chain is built from TRBV28 and TRBJ1-1; no definite D call. Trimming left V 3 bases short and J 5 bases short, with 7 bases between. Looked up from germline, CDR1 is MDHEN and CDR2 is SYDVKM. The CDR3 runs 12 residues.

This chain uses TRBV5-1 with TRBJ2-7; either TRBD1 or TRBD2 may fit D (5 bases each). The germline V gene encodes CDR1 SGHRS and CDR2 YFSETQ. The CDR3 is 17 residues long. V shed 2 bases and J shed 0 bases, with 18 bases lying between them. Here the CDR3 DNA reads TGCGCCAGCAGCTTTCTACTCGTGGGACGCAGCTCCTACGAGCAGTACTTC. It is translated as CASSFLLVGRSSYEQYF.

The rearrangement joins TRBV30 to TRBJ1-1; no definite D call. V was pared by 5 bases and J by 6 bases, with 25 bases between. Germline lookup yields CDR1 GTSNPN and CDR2 SVGIG (reference sequence). The CDR3 has 16 amino acids. The CDR3 DNA is TGTGCCTGGCGTCTAACGGCAGGCGGTATGTGGCCTGAAGCTTTCTTT. Protein product: CAWRLTAGGMWPEAFF.

This chain connects TRBV19 to TRBJ2-1, with unresolved D. The CDR3 sequence is 11 residues long. CDR1 and CDR2 from the germline V gene are LNHDA and SQIVND (reference sequence). Trimming left V 5 bases short and J 8 bases short, with 7 bases between. CDR3 coding DNA: TGTGCCAGTAGTGATAGATATGAGCAGTTCTTC. This encodes CASSDRYEQFF.

This chain connects TRBV6-5 to TRBJ1-2; D not resolved. V gave up 2 bases and J gave up 4 bases, with 11 bases separating them. The CDR3 covers 14 residues. The germline gives CDR1 MNHEY, CDR2 SVGAGI. The CDR3 nucleotides read TGTGCCAGCAGTTACAGGGCGGGAGGCTATGGCTACACCTTC. Protein sequence: CASSYRAGGYGYTF.

V is TRBV27 and J is TRBJ2-1; tentatively, D is TRBD1 (6 bases). The CDR3 has 15 amino acids. Trimming removed 5 bases from V and 3 bases from J, with 14 bases in between. Germline V CDR1 and CDR2: MNHEY, SMNVEV (reference sequence). CDR3 nucleotides: TGTGCCAGCAGTCCTCGTCAGGGGTTCTACAATGAGCAGTTCTTC. It is translated as CASSPRQGFYNEQFF.

The chain is built from TRBV28 and TRBJ2-3; D gene uncertain. Trimming cost V 4 bases and J 0 bases, with 8 bases left between them. Germline values: CDR1 MDHEN, CDR2 SYDVKM. The CDR3 is 14 residues long. The CDR3 bases are TGTGCCAGCAGTTCTAGGTTTAGCACAGATACGCAGTATTTT. Its protein product is CASSSRFSTDTQYF.

The chain joins TRBV3-1 (or the pseudogene TRBV3-2) to TRBJ2-1, with D tentatively TRBD1 (6 bases). Trimming cost V 4 bases and J 8 bases, with 15 bases left between them. CDR1 and CDR2 (germline): LGHDT, YNNKEL (reference sequence). This CDR3 is 14 amino acids long. CDR3 region: CASSLGGSMHEQFF. The CDR3 coding sequence is TGTGCCAGCAGCCTAGGGGGTAGCATGCATGAGCAGTTCTTC.

The chain links TRBV24-1 to TRBJ2-1, with TRBD1 matching 11 bases. This CDR3 is 14 amino acids long. Per the germline V gene, CDR1 is KGHDR and CDR2 is SFDVKD. V was clipped by 6 bases and J by 8 bases; unmatched bases: 5. The CDR3 DNA sequence: TGTGCCACCAGTCGAGGACAGGGGGCATATGAGCAGTTCTTC. This gives the protein CATSRGQGAYEQFF.

The J gene is TRBJ1-4, the V gene TRBV30; D is ambiguous. V was shortened by 2 bases and J by 7 bases, with 14 bases between the two germline ends. Germline-derived CDR1 and CDR2 are GTSNPN and SVGIG (reference sequence). CDR3 length: 14 amino acids. The chain's CDR3 is CAWSTGLAGEKLFF. The CDR3 coding sequence is TGTGCCTGGAGTACCGGACTTGCGGGTGAAAAACTGTTTTTT.

V usage is TRBV19 and J usage is TRBJ2-7, with a tentative D call TRBD2 (5 bases). The V gene lost 5 bases and the J gene lost 0 bases, with 20 bases spanning the gap. This CDR3 comprises 17 residues. In germline, CDR1 is LNHDA, CDR2 SQIVND (reference sequence). This CDR3 reads CASSRGRNPLSSYEQYF. The CDR3 region has the DNA TGTGCCAGTAGTCGGGGTCGGAATCCACTTAGCTCCTACGAGCAGTACTTC.

V is TRBV28 and J is TRBJ1-2, with D unresolved. The CDR3 runs 12 residues. V lost 3 bases and J lost 7, with 9 bases in between. Germline V gives CDR1 MDHEN, CDR2 SYDVKM. The CDR3 protein is CASSFDRVGYTF. The CDR3 coding sequence is TGTGCCAGCAGTTTTGATAGGGTTGGCTACACCTTC.